This T cell receptor beta chain was found in a study of shared clonotypes between healthy human individuals (dated by TCRdb to 2020 to 2021). With respect to the entire study: The cohort comprised a couple of women and a few men aged 18 to 49 years. To increase sequencing depth and limit assay-specific biases, different laboratories used diverse techniques to prepare libraries and sequence TCR repertoires. For each donor, CD4 naive and CD4 memory were each given three plates, CD8 naive was given two plates, and CD8 memory was given one plate. To estimate repertoire size and how much clonotypes are shared between individuals, the study performed deep sequencing of blood TCR repertoires from five healthy adults. Each donor's leukapheresis produced roughly between roughly 0.85 and 10 billion PBMCs.

Comments on this clone: What antigen it recognizes has not been identified. The record has no base qualities; no much larger clone is one base away.

The full study reports these points: Because the study included only a small number of donors, the genetic and exposure-history diversity represented was limited. Clonotypes shared by all four sorted-subset donors showed higher generation probabilities than non-shared clonotypes. Only blood was sampled, and tissue TCR repertoires likely differ from those in blood. Naive subsets generally had larger estimated clonotype richness than memory subsets did. When a few donors were compared, the shared fraction of clonotypes was approximately 5% for naive CD4, approximately 3.3% for naive CD8, roughly 2.5% for memory CD4, and about 0.36% for memory CD8. Even with the large sequencing depth, rarefaction of the sorted-subset datasets indicated that sequencing was incomplete. Pairwise subsampling indicated that sequencing depth was expected to affect the degree of clonotype sharing among donors.

TCR CDR3 regions were amplified from genomic DNA by multiplex PCR using the deep immunoSEQ assay. Genomic DNA extracted from each cell subset was distributed evenly over all wells of several immunoSEQ 96-well plates, and each plate served as one replicate. Each replicate PCR for sorted subsets received around 200 ng genomic DNA, equal to tens of thousands of T cell genomes. Purified libraries were quantified with a Qubit 3.0 fluorometer, sized on a Bioanalyzer 2100, and re-quantified with the KAPA Library Quantification kit. A separate single-read 150-cycle Illumina NextSeq 550 flow cell was used to sequence each immunoSEQ 96-well plate. Per the source publication's procedure: Because the immunoSEQ output included only junctional sequences and no quality scores, the filtering could not be the same as the filtering used for full-length reads. To assign V/J genes and CDR3, sequences were annotated using PyIR, a Python wrapper for IgBLAST v1.9, with IMGT germline references. Reads were filtered out if the reads had weak V/J assignments (E-value above 1e-6), no CDR3, stop codons, out-of-frame junctions, or ambiguous translated residues. V3J clonotypes were defined by identical inferred V gene, J gene, and CDR3 amino acid sequence. To compute the percentage overlap between repertoires, the number of shared unique clonotypes was divided by the size of the smaller repertoire. Repertoire richness was assessed with RTK rarefaction, the Chao1 estimator, and Recon v2.1 estimates of unobserved clonotypes. Generation probabilities were computed with OLGA for all TCRbeta clonotypes obtained by the gDNA method from a handful of donors. TCRdb re-hosts the immuneACCESS table, in-frame sequences only. Its copies lack some clones; in the studies checked, an unresolved V gene accounts for under half of them, and the cause for the rest is not known. D and trimming come from the DNA, and the V and J calls and clone size come from that table. This sample lists more than 2,000,000 clones; 90% to 95% were detected once. In total, the top ten clones hold 0.11% to 0.15% of the sample.

Donors were healthy HIV-negative adults with no recently reported acute infections or vaccinations. All donors were Caucasian adults living in Nashville, Tennessee, USA. Magnetic negative selection was used to enrich CD4+ T cells, after which naive cells were positively selected on CD45RA and the negative fraction became the memory subset. Blood was collected by leukapheresis, and PBMCs were isolated by Ficoll-Histopaque density gradient centrifugation and then cryopreserved in liquid nitrogen vapor phase. Analytical flow cytometry was used to check the purity and quantity of every magnetically sorted T cell population. Each sorted fraction had its genomic DNA isolated and then quantified by UV absorbance on a Nanodrop 2000c. Taken from the germline V gene (reference sequence), the CDR1 and CDR2 loops are MNHNY and SVGAGI. The CDR3 covers 16 residues, taking in both the cysteine and the phenylalanine. The entry retains the CDR3 DNA only, 48 bases that are in frame from base 1. Germline trimming: 6 bases from V, 1 base from J; junction bases outside gene matches: 10.

The sequence was obtained from a man younger than 30 in good health. Sequencing input: naive CD4+ T cells sorted from blood. Explained via the paper, the cell subset or site label denotes: CD45RA+ positively selected. This chain is built from TRBV6-6 and TRBJ2-3; 7 central bases correspond to TRBD2. This receptor carries the CDR3 CASSPALTSGTDTQYF. At the DNA level, the sequence is TGTGCCAGCAGCCCGGCCCTAACTAGCGGCACAGATACGCAGTATTTT.